The sequence of this TCR beta chain was determined in a study of graft-versus-host responses after intestinal transplantation. Overall study context: Recipients had multivisceral, liver-intestinal, or isolated intestinal transplants.

Profiling relied on immunoSEQ multiplex PCR, and the TCRdb table lists in-frame clones only, not all of them. The sample contains 20,000 to 25,000 clones, about 33% of which appear only once. The culture paired approximately 200,000 irradiated violet-dye-labeled stimulators with approximately 200,000 CFSE-labeled responders. CDR3 size: 13 residues. Germline V gene data show CDR1 as SGHVS and CDR2 as FNYEAQ. Trimming left V 4 bases short and J 0 bases short, with 7 bases between. The chain joins TRBV7-6 to TRBJ2-7; D call uncertain. This sequence was found in a human patient who received an intestinal transplant. Sequences were derived from alloreactive CD8+ T cells from a mixed lymphocyte reaction culture, sampled before intestinal transplant. Documented subset: CFSE-low proliferating T cells sorted from roughly 6-day pre-transplant mixed lymphocyte reaction (GvH or HvG direction). The CDR3 region is CASSSPLSYEQYF. CDR3 bases: TGTGCCAGCAGCTCACCCCTCTCCTACGAGCAGTACTTC.